This T cell receptor beta chain comes out of a study of blood T cell repertoires in COVID-19 (dated by TCRdb to about 2020). Notes on the research overall: Samples covering the acute and convalescent phases of COVID-19 were provided by collaborators in the United States, Italy and Spain. The repertoires were released in a freely available public database meant as a resource for research on the immune response to SARS-CoV-2. The prospective study material was composed of cDNA or gDNA derived from T cells, B-cell-depleted T cells, or PBMCs. The sample metadata nearly always contained a de-identified subject ID, COVID-19 status, age in years and sex. Where available, HLA class I and class II types were obtained from metadata supplied by the sample provider rather than from assay-based typing. The samples were drawn from two sources: the first 160 participants of the ongoing ImmuneRACE study, and fewer than 1,500 subjects contributed by 6 global collaborators. Deeply sampled blood TCRbeta repertoires from subjects exposed to, actively infected with, or recovered from COVID-19 were included in the dataset.

Each collaborating institution followed its own protocols to collect whole blood in K2EDTA tubes. Collaborator samples were shipped for TCRbeta analysis as frozen whole blood, isolated PBMCs, or DNA extracted from either sample type. The immunoSEQ Assay, a bias-controlled multiplex PCR, was used to amplify TCRbeta CDR3 regions from genomic DNA. In the source study's methods: The number of nucleated cells in each sample was estimated by amplification of reference gene primers within the assay. To quantify the absolute abundance of each unique TCRbeta CDR3 rearrangement, sequence reads were collapsed and filtered. For each sample, productive Simpson clonality was calculated as the square root of Simpson's diversity index across productive rearrangements. This is the immuneACCESS table as TCRdb keeps it, with only in-frame sequences that have V and J called. A part of the clones is gone; compared with another copy, unresolved V genes explain less than half, and the rest is unexplained. The DNA gave D and trimming, while V, J and clone size come from that table. The sample has 200,000 or so clones on record, over 70% of them singletons. The ten largest clonotypes hold approximately 15% of the sample.

The paper as a whole reports these results and caveats: Clinical and demographic metadata were provided uncurated, with the amount varying by source and participant.

The cysteine opens and the phenylalanine closes a CDR3 of 15 amino acids. Kept here is only the CDR3 DNA, which spans 45 bases and is read in frame from base 1. V sheds 3 bases and J sheds 5 bases, leaving 15 bases between their ends. CDR1 and CDR2 are read off the germline V gene as KGHDR and SFDVKD. This clone came up once. Its antigen remains undetermined. No base quality information exists; no much larger clone differs at one position. Sample: peripheral blood. In this chain, TRBV24-1 is recombined with TRBJ2-5, and possibly TRBD1, on 5 matching bases. The source of this sequence is a man in his sixties with active or convalescent COVID-19. The DNA sequence reads TGTGCCACCAGTGATCACCAGGGCGTGAGGGAGACCCAGTACTTC. Its translation is CATSDHQGVRETQYF.